This T cell receptor beta chain was profiled in a study of T cell changes during pregnancy in multiple sclerosis. Sequencing was performed with immunoSEQ multiplex PCR; in TCRdb, only in-frame clones are kept and a portion is missing. The table includes roughly 40,000 clones, 85% to 90% detected once. CDR3 length: 14 residues. CDR1 and CDR2 (germline): MGHRA, YSYEKL. V shed 5 bases, J shed 6 bases, and the junction held 5 bases outside the gene matches. The chain uses TRBV4-1 and TRBJ1-5; 9 bases fit TRBD1. The sequence was collected from a female donor with multiple sclerosis, enrolled in a pregnancy study. The specimen comprised CD4+ T cells from peripheral blood mononuclear cells, sampled in the first trimester of pregnancy. CDR3 residues: CASSTGQGFQPQHF. The CDR3 nucleotides read TGCGCCAGCAGCACCGGACAGGGGTTTCAGCCCCAGCATTTT.